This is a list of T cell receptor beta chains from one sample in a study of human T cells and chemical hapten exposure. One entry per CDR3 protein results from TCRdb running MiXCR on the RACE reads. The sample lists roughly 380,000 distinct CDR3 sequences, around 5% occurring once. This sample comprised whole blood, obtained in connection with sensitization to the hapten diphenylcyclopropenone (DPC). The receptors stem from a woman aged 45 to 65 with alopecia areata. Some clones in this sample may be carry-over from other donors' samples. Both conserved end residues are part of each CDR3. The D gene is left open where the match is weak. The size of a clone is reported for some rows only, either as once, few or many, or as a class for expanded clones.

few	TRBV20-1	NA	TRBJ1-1	TGCAGTGCTAGGCTGGGGGGTTGGTCTGAAGCTTTCTTT	CSARLGGWSEAFF
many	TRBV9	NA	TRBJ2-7	TGTGCCAGCAGCGTAGGATCAGGCCCCGAGCAGTACTTC	CASSVGSGPEQYF
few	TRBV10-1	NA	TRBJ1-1	TGCGCCAGCAGTGACAGGGTCCTGACTGAAGCTTTCTTT	CASSDRVLTEAFF
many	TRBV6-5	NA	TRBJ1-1	TGTGCCAGCAGTTACTTAACAGGGACTCCTATGAACACTGAAGCTTTCTTT	CASSYLTGTPMNTEAFF
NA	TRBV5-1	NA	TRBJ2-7	TGCGCCAGCAGCTTGTTTAGCGACTCCTCCTACGAGCAGTACTTC	CASSLFSDSSYEQYF
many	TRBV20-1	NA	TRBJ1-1	TGCAGTGTTAGCCGGGCCCAGAACACTGAAGCTTTCTTT	CSVSRAQNTEAFF
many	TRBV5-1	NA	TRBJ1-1	TGCGCCAGCAGCCCCGCTCCCGGGGTCGCTGAAGCTTTCTTT	CASSPAPGVAEAFF
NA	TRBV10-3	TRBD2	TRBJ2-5	TGTGCCATCAGTGAGTCCTCCGAGGGACGGGAGGAAGAGACCCAGTACTTC	CAISESSEGREEETQYF
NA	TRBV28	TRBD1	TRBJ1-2	TGTGCCAGCAGATCGACAGGGGAGGCCTATAGCTACACCTTC	CASRSTGEAYSYTF
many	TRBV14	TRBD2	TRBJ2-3	TGTGCCAGCAGCCACGGACTAGCGGTCATAGATACGCAGTATTTT	CASSHGLAVIDTQYF
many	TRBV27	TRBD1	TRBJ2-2	TGTGCCAGCAGTAGGACCGGGACAGGGGCGTTTTCCGGGGAGCTGTTTTTT	CASSRTGTGAFSGELFF
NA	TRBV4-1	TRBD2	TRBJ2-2	TGCGCCAGCAGCCCCTGGGGACTAGCGGGAACGAACACCGGGGAGCTGTTTTTT	CASSPWGLAGTNTGELFF
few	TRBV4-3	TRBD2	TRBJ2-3	TGCGCCAGCAGCCAAGATCCTGGCCTAGCGGGAAACACAGATACGCAGTATTTT	CASSQDPGLAGNTDTQYF
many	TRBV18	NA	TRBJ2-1	TGTGCCAGCTCACCCAATTCTCCGAGCTCCTACAATGAGCAGTTCTTC	CASSPNSPSSYNEQFF
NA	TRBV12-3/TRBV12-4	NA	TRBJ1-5	TGTGCCAGCAGTTTGGGGGGGCCCCAGCCCCAGCATTTT	CASSLGGPQPQHF
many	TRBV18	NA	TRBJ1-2	TGTGCCAGCTCCCAGGAAAGCCTAAACTATGGCTACACCTTC	CASSQESLNYGYTF
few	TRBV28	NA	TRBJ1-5	TGTGCCAGCAGTCCAGGACATGGGATCAGCAATCAGCCCCAGCATTTT	CASSPGHGISNQPQHF
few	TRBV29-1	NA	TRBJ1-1	TGCAGCGTTGAAGATATGGCAAGTGAAGCTTTCTTT	CSVEDMASEAFF
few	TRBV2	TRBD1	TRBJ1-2	TGTGCCAGCAGACGGGCGGCAGGGGGGACCTATGGCTACACCTTC	CASRRAAGGTYGYTF
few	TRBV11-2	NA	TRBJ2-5	TGTGCCAGCAGCTTAGAGCGGTACCAAGAGACCCAGTACTTC	CASSLERYQETQYF
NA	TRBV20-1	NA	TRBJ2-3	TGCAGTGCTAGAGATCAAAGCGGGCGAAACCAAGATACGCAGTATTTT	CSARDQSGRNQDTQYF
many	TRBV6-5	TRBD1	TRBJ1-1	TGTGCCAGCAGCTACACCTGGGACAGTGAAGCTTTCTTT	CASSYTWDSEAFF
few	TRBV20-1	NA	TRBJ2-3	TGCAGTGCTAGAGTCCCAGATACGCAGTATTTT	CSARVPDTQYF
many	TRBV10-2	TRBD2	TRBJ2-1	TGCGCCAGCAGTGAATCAGCGGGGAACCCCAATGAGCAGTTCTTC	CASSESAGNPNEQFF
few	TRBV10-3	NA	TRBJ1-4	TGTGCCATCAGTGAGGGGGTTGAAAAACTGTTTTTT	CAISEGVEKLFF
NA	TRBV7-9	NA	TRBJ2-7	TGTGCCAGCAGCTTAGGCATTAGCGGTTACGAGCAGTACTTC	CASSLGISGYEQYF
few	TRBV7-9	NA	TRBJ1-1	TGTGCCAGCAGCTTAGACGGGCGCCGAAACACTGAAGCTTTCTTT	CASSLDGRRNTEAFF
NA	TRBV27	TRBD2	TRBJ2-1	TGTGCCAGCAGTTACTGGACTAGCGGGAGGATCATTGAGCAGTTCTTC	CASSYWTSGRIIEQFF
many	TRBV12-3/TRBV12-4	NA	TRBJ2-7	TGTGCCAGCACGACTAAAGGGAAATTTGGAGAGCAGTACTTC	CASTTKGKFGEQYF
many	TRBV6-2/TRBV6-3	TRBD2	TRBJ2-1	TGTGCCAGCAGTTACTTACTAGCGGGAGCTGTCCTGGAGCAGTTCTTC	CASSYLLAGAVLEQFF
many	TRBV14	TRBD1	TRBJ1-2	TGTGCCAGCAGCCAACGCCCGGGACAGGGAAGTGGCTACACCTTC	CASSQRPGQGSGYTF
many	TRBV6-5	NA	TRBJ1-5	TGTGCCAGCAGTTTCGACAGAAGTCAGCCCCAGCATTTT	CASSFDRSQPQHF
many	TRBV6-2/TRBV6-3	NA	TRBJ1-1	TGTGCCAGCAGTTACTCGATCGGAGCAGAGGTTGTGAACACTGAAGCTTTCTTT	CASSYSIGAEVVNTEAFF
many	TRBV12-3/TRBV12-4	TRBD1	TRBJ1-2	TGTGCCAGCAGTCCCCGGACAGGGGCCTACTATGGCTACACCTTC	CASSPRTGAYYGYTF
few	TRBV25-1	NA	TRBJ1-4	TGTGCCAGCAGTGATGGGGGGCGAGGTGAAAAACTGTTTTTT	CASSDGGRGEKLFF
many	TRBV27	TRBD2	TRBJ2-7	TGTGCCGCCTCTGAAGGCGGGGGATTATCCTACGAGCAGTACTTC	CAASEGGGLSYEQYF
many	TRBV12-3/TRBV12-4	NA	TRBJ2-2	TGTGCCAGCAGCCGCACCGGGGAGCTGTTTTTT	CASSRTGELFF
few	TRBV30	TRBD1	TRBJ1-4	TGTGCCTGGAGTGTGAGACAGGGGTATGAAAAACTGTTTTTT	CAWSVRQGYEKLFF
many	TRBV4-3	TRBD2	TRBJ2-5	TGCGCCAGCAGCCAGGCTCCGGGACTAGCGGGAGAAGAGACCCAGTACTTC	CASSQAPGLAGEETQYF